This passage covers 30 T cell receptor beta chains from one sample sequenced in a study of technical replicates of blood from a few donors. Libraries were prepared by immunoSEQ multiplex PCR; TCRdb keeps only in-frame clonotypes and omits some of them. Of about 66,000 clones in the sample, 92% were seen once. Sequencing was performed on T cells isolated from PBMCs. These receptors were collected from a human donor in good health.

In this sample, this clone turned up once. This chain joins TRBV7-8 and TRBJ2-1; a weak D match, TRBD2 (5 bases). Germline CDR1 SGHVS, CDR2 FQNEAQ. This CDR3 has 16 amino acids. Trimming left V 5 bases short and J 8 bases short, with 22 bases between. CDR3 DNA sequence: TGTGCCAGCAGCCCTGGACCCTTCGGGAATCGCGATGAGCAGTTCTTC. Its translation: CASSPGPFGNRDEQFF. Full variable domain (rest looked up from reference TRBV7-8 and TRBJ2-1): GAGVSQSPRYKVAKRGQDVALRCDPISGHVSLFWYQQALGQGPEFLTYFQNEAQLDKSGLPSDRFFAERPEGSVSTLKIQRTQQEDSAVYLCASSPGPFGNRDEQFFGPGTRLTVL.

J is TRBJ2-4 and V is TRBV7-2; D is perhaps TRBD2 (5 bases). Trimming pared 1 base from V and 5 bases from J, leaving 9 bases between. Germline loops: CDR1 SGHTA, CDR2 FQGNSA. The CDR3 is 14 amino acids. The CDR3 DNA is TGTGCCAGCAGCTTAGTATCCGGGGAAAACATTCAGTACTTC. Encoded protein: CASSLVSGENIQYF.

The chain recombines TRBV9 with TRBJ2-7, with 9 bases that match TRBD2. Looked up from germline, CDR1 is SGDLS and CDR2 is YYNGEE. The junction had 13 bases not matched to a gene; V was cut back by 0 bases and J by 6 bases. The CDR3 has 17 residues. The CDR3 coding sequence is TGTGCCAGCAGCGTAGGGAGGGGGGCTAGCGGGACGGGCGAGCAGTACTTC. As protein: CASSVGRGASGTGEQYF.

The J gene is TRBJ2-7, the V gene TRBV27; 10 nucleotides match TRBD1. The germline gives CDR1 MNHEY, CDR2 SMNVEV (reference sequence). This CDR3 contains 15 residues. V was pared by 4 bases and J by 6 bases, with 9 bases of the junction left unmatched. The CDR3 loop reads CASSSTGTGVSEQYF. CDR3 DNA: TGTGCCAGCAGTTCCACCGGGACAGGGGTTTCCGAGCAGTACTTC.

This clone was seen once. The genes are TRBV6-1 and TRBJ1-5; D is undetermined. The V and J ends lost 3 bases and 7 bases respectively, with 7 bases between them. In germline, CDR1 is MNHNS, CDR2 SASEGT. The length of the CDR3 is 12 residues. In nucleotides, the CDR3 is TGTGCCAGCAGTGATTCTTTCCAGCCCCAGCATTTT. Protein sequence: CASSDSFQPQHF.

The chain combines TRBV9 with TRBJ2-1; 7 bases align to TRBD2. V gave up 4 bases and J gave up 8 bases; unmatched junction bases: 9. Germline V gene sequence: CDR1 SGDLS, CDR2 YYNGEE. CDR3 length: 14 amino acids. In DNA, the CDR3 is TGTGCCAGCAGCCCCAGGGACTATCCGTATGAGCAGTTCTTC. Amino acids: CASSPRDYPYEQFF.

The genes are TRBV4-3 and TRBJ2-7, with 9 bases lining up with TRBD1. J gave up 0 bases and V 4 bases, and 13 bases lay outside the gene matches. Germline V gene lookup returns CDR1 LGHNA and CDR2 YSLEER. CDR3 length: 18 residues. The CDR3 DNA sequence: TGCGCCAGCAGCCCTCGGGACAGGGTTACCCCTTACTCCTACGAGCAGTACTTC. Translating gives CASSPRDRVTPYSYEQYF.

The chain combines TRBV4-2 with TRBJ2-3; D is unresolved. Germline CDR1 and CDR2: LGHNA and YNFKEQ. This CDR3 is 15 amino acids long. Trimming stripped 0 bases from V and 1 base from J, with 8 bases between. CDR3 DNA sequence: TGTGCCAGCAGCCAAGATAACTCGCGCACAGATACGCAGTATTTT. Protein sequence: CASSQDNSRTDTQYF.

V gene TRBV28 combines with J gene TRBJ2-1; 13 bases are shared with TRBD2. Per germline, CDR1 MDHEN and CDR2 SYDVKM. The CDR3 sequence is 16 residues long. Trimming took 5 bases from V and 1 from J; bases not matched to a gene: 2. The DNA for the CDR3 is TGTGCCAGCAGTATGACTAGCGGGAGGTCCTACAATGAGCAGTTCTTC. It specifies CASSMTSGRSYNEQFF.

This chain links TRBV7-9 with TRBJ2-1, with a weak D call TRBD2 (6 bases). Trimming pared 4 bases from V and 0 bases from J, leaving 16 bases between. The CDR3 covers 17 residues. Per the germline V gene, CDR1 is SEHNR and CDR2 is FQNEAQ (reference sequence). CDR3 protein: CASSSPTQTSSYNEQFF. For the CDR3, the DNA is TGTGCCAGCAGCTCCCCTACTCAGACTAGCTCCTACAATGAGCAGTTCTTC.

The chain recombines TRBV2 with TRBJ2-6; D is ambiguous. The germline gives CDR1 SNHLY, CDR2 FYNNEI. With 7 bases removed from V and 0 bases from J, the gap between germline ends came to 7 bases. This CDR3 comprises 14 residues. The CDR3 here is CASTMNSGANVLTF. CDR3 nucleotide sequence: TGTGCCAGCACTATGAACTCTGGGGCCAACGTCCTGACTTTC.

The rearrangement joins TRBV2 to TRBJ1-1, with TRBD1 matching over 9 bases. The V and J ends lost 6 bases and 0 bases, in that order; junction bases with no gene match: 8. This CDR3 is 16 amino acids long. Per germline, CDR1 SNHLY and CDR2 FYNNEI. The DNA of the CDR3 is TGTGCCAGCAGGCCGGGACAGGGCTACATGAACACTGAAGCTTTCTTT. Amino acid sequence: CASRPGQGYMNTEAFF.

The chain has TRBV7-3 and TRBJ2-1; D gene ambiguous. The germline V gene has CDR1 SGHTA and CDR2 FQGTGA. The germline V and J ends were trimmed by 0 bases and 7 bases, with 4 bases remaining between them. There are 12 residues in the CDR3. As DNA, the CDR3 is TGTGCCAGCAGCTTAACTCTGAATGAGCAGTTCTTC. This gives the protein CASSLTLNEQFF.

V gene TRBV7-2 combines with J gene TRBJ2-7; TRBD1 matches at 7 bases. V lost 5 bases and J lost 3; bases outside the gene matches: 4. Germline V CDR1 and CDR2: SGHTA, FQGNSA. CDR3 length equals 13 residues. The CDR3 sequence is CASSADRVYEQYF. CDR3 DNA: TGTGCCAGCAGCGCCGACAGGGTCTACGAGCAGTACTTC.

The chain joins TRBV4-3 to TRBJ1-4, with 8 nucleotides matching TRBD1. Germline loops: CDR1 LGHNA, CDR2 YSLEER. This CDR3 is 18 amino acids long. V dropped 0 bases and J dropped 7; count of bases not matched to a gene: 13. CDR3 region: CASSQDSTGASRTEKLFF. The CDR3 bases are TGCGCCAGCAGCCAAGACTCGACAGGGGCGAGTAGGACTGAAAAACTGTTTTTT.

V and J are TRBV30 and TRBJ2-1; the match to TRBD2 covers 8 bases. Trimming at V came to 0 bases and at J to 7 bases, leaving 5 bases not matched to a gene. The CDR3 runs to 14 residues. Germline-derived CDR1 and CDR2 are GTSNPN and SVGIG (reference sequence). This CDR3 reads CAWSVLGGGNEQFF. As DNA, the CDR3 is TGTGCCTGGAGTGTACTTGGCGGGGGGAATGAGCAGTTCTTC.

This chain connects TRBV10-3 to TRBJ2-2; maybe TRBD1 (6 bases). The germline V and J ends were trimmed by 10 bases and 2 bases, with 14 bases remaining between them. Germline-derived CDR1 and CDR2 are ENHRY and SYGVKD. The CDR3 covers 14 residues. This CDR3 reads CATGGDTNTGELFF. Here the CDR3 DNA reads TGTGCCACCGGTGGGGACACCAACACCGGGGAGCTGTTTTTT.

This chain links TRBV15 with TRBJ2-7; D perhaps matches TRBD1 (5 bases). The CDR3 totals 17 residues. Trimming shortened V by 0 bases and J by 2 bases, and 17 bases separated the two germline ends. CDR1 is LNHNV, CDR2 YYDKDF, per germline (reference sequence). CDR3 protein: CATSRETPGIDTYEQYF. Here the CDR3 DNA reads TGTGCCACCAGCAGAGAAACTCCAGGGATTGACACCTACGAGCAGTACTTC.

This chain uses TRBV9 with TRBJ2-1; D not resolved. Trimming took off 3 bases at V and 8 bases at J, with 6 bases between the two ends. Germline-derived CDR1 and CDR2 are SGDLS and YYNGEE. The CDR3 spans 11 residues. The CDR3 reads CASSATHEQFF. In DNA, the CDR3 is TGTGCCAGCAGCGCTACTCATGAGCAGTTCTTC.

The chain links TRBV29-1 to TRBJ2-7; TRBD2 aligns across 14 bases. CDR3 length: 16 amino acids. With V trimmed by 4 bases and J by 0 bases, 5 bases remained unmatched. Per germline, CDR1 SQVTM and CDR2 ANQGSEA. DNA for the CDR3: TGCAGCGTTGTCGGGACTAGCGGGAGTGGCTCCTACGAGCAGTACTTC. Translation: CSVVGTSGSGSYEQYF.

This sequence joins TRBV28 and TRBJ2-5, with D possibly TRBD2 on 6 matching bases. The CDR3 loop spans 15 amino acids. V shed 5 bases and J shed 5 bases, with 18 bases lying between them. Germline loops: CDR1 MDHEN, CDR2 SYDVKM. CDR3 in DNA: TGTGCCAGCAGTACCCGGACCAGGAGGGCCGAGACCCAGTACTTC. Translating it yields CASSTRTRRAETQYF.

The V and J genes are TRBV9 and TRBJ2-1; 7 bases agree with TRBD2. The CDR3 sequence is 14 residues long. Germline V gene lookup returns CDR1 SGDLS and CDR2 YYNGEE. The ends lost 0 bases at V and 9 bases at J; junction bases unmatched: 6. The DNA of the CDR3 is TGTGCCAGCAGCGTAGGGACTAGTCACCGTGAGCAGTTCTTC. Amino acid sequence: CASSVGTSHREQFF.

V usage is TRBV6-4 and J usage is TRBJ1-2, with D possibly matching TRBD1 (5 bases). The CDR3 loop spans 15 amino acids. V gave up 10 bases and J gave up 4 bases, with 22 bases separating them. CDR1 MRHNA and CDR2 SNTAGT come from the germline V gene. In DNA, the CDR3 is TGTGCCACCAAGAGTGAGGACATTGTTGGCTATGGCTACACCTTC. This translates into CATKSEDIVGYGYTF.

V usage is TRBV6-1 and J usage is TRBJ1-5; a weak D match, TRBD1 (5 bases). Germline V CDR1 and CDR2: MNHNS, SASEGT. This CDR3 has 16 residues. V was shortened by 2 bases and J by 1 base, with 12 bases between the two germline ends. This CDR3 is CASSEQYRLSNQPQHF. The CDR3 DNA is TGTGCCAGCAGTGAACAATACAGGTTAAGCAATCAGCCCCAGCATTTT.

V usage is TRBV7-9 and J usage is TRBJ2-7, with 7 bases fitting TRBD1. This CDR3 comprises 13 residues. Germline V gives CDR1 SEHNR, CDR2 FQNEAQ (reference sequence). J lost 2 bases, V lost 5 bases, and 3 bases had no gene match. The CDR3 loop reads CASSPGGTYEQYF. In nucleotides, the CDR3 is TGTGCCAGCAGCCCAGGGGGTACCTACGAGCAGTACTTC.

This clone has only one observation. The chain employs TRBV18 and TRBJ2-4; possible D gene TRBD2, 7 bases. The CDR3 consists of 15 residues. Germline V gene lookup returns CDR1 KGHSH and CDR2 LQKENI. Trimming took off 6 bases at V and 8 bases at J, with 20 bases between the two ends. Here the CDR3 DNA reads TGTGCCAGCTCTCGCTCGGGGGGCGAAATTGACATTCAGTACTTC. Translating it yields CASSRSGGEIDIQYF.

This sequence joins TRBV12-5 and TRBJ2-1; possibly TRBD2 for D (6 bases). CDR1 is LGHNT, CDR2 FRNRAP, per germline. The CDR3 extends over 14 amino acids. Trimming took 5 bases from V and 2 from J, leaving 10 bases between them. The CDR3 DNA sequence: TGTGCTAGTGGTGGGACTGGTACCTACAATGAGCAGTTCTTC. This sequence encodes CASGGTGTYNEQFF.

V and J are TRBV5-8 and TRBJ2-3, with TRBD1 matching 7 bases. V lost 4 bases and J lost 4; bases outside the gene matches: 9. CDR3 length equals 15 residues. Germline CDR1 reads SGHTS; CDR2 reads YDEGEE. The CDR3 DNA sequence: TGTGCCAGCAGCCTTGAGATGACAGGGCCAGATACGCAGTATTTT. This codes for CASSLEMTGPDTQYF.

The chain uses TRBV2 and TRBJ1-1; D unresolved. The CDR3 is 13 amino acids. The germline V and J ends were trimmed by 4 bases and 0 bases, with 6 bases remaining between them. Germline values: CDR1 SNHLY, CDR2 FYNNEI. This CDR3 is CASSVLLNTEAFF. The CDR3 coding sequence is TGTGCCAGCAGTGTACTCCTGAACACTGAAGCTTTCTTT.

This clone was detected only once. The chain carries TRBV5-6 and TRBJ1-4; possibly TRBD1 for D (5 bases). The V end lost 2 bases, the J end lost 0 bases, and 14 bases lay between the germline ends. The CDR3 has 17 residues. CDR1 and CDR2 (germline): SGHDT, YYEEEE. In DNA form, the CDR3 reads TGTGCCAGCAGCTTAACTACAGGATTTGCAACTAATGAAAAACTGTTTTTT. It encodes CASSLTTGFATNEKLFF.